The clone carrying this T cell receptor (beta chain) was observed at least ten times. This specimen belongs to a study of Graves' ophthalmopathy and Graves' hyperthyroidism. RNA served as the template for amplifying TCR beta CDR3 regions. Following a first-round RT-PCR that used HTBI primers, a second-round multiplex PCR was carried out. Via MiXCR, TCRdb re-called the multiplex PCR reads, giving one row per CDR3 protein. Of approximately 410,000 distinct CDR3 sequences in the sample, roughly 15% were seen once. V shed 5 bases and J 6 bases; nucleotides not matched to a gene: 9. The germline V gene encodes CDR1 MNHNS and CDR2 SASEGT. CDR3 length: 14 amino acids.

This chain links TRBV6-1 with TRBJ1-2; 7 bases are shared with TRBD1. The sequence was collected from a woman aged 18-29 years with stable Graves' hyperthyroidism. Sequencing used peripheral blood. CDR3 in DNA: TGTGCCAGCAGTCAGGACAGGATTGTAGATGGCTACACCTTC. Protein product: CASSQDRIVDGYTF.